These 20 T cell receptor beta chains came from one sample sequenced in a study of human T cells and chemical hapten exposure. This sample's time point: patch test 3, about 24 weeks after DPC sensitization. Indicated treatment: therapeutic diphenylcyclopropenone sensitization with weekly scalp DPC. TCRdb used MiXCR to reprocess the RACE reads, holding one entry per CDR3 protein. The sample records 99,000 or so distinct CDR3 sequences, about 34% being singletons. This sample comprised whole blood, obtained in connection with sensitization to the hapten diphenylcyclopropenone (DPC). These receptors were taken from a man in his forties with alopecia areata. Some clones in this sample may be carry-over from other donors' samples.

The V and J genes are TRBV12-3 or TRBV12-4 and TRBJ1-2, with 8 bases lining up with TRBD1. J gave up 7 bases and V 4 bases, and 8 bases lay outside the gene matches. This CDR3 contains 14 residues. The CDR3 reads CASSSTGTGGGYTF. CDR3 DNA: TGTGCCAGCAGTTCAACCGGGACAGGCGGTGGCTACACCTTC.

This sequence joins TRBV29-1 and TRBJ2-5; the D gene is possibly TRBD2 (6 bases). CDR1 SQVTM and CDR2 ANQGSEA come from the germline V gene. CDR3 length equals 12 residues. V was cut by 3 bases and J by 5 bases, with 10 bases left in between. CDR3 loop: CSVDAGGETQYF. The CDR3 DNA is TGCAGCGTTGACGCAGGAGGGGAGACCCAGTACTTC.

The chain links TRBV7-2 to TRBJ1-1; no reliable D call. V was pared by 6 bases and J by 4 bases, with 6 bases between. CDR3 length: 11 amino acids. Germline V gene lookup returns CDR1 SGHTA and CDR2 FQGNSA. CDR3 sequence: CASRGPTEAFF. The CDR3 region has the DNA TGTGCCAGCAGGGGCCCCACTGAAGCTTTCTTT.

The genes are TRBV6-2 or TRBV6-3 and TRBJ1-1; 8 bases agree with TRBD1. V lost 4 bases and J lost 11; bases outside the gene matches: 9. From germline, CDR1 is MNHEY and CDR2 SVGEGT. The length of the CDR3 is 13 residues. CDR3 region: CASSSLDRDQAFF. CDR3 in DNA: TGTGCCAGCAGTTCCTTGGACAGGGATCAGGCTTTCTTT.

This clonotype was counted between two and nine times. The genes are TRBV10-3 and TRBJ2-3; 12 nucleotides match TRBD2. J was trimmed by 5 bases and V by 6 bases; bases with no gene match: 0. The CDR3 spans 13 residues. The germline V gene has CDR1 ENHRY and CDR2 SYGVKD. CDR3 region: CAIRGLAGDTQYF. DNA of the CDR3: TGTGCCATCAGGGGACTAGCGGGAGATACGCAGTATTTT.

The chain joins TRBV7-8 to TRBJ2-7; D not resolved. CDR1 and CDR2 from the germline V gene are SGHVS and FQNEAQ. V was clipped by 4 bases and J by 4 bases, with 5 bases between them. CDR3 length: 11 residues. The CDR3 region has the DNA TGTGCCAGCAGCTCGTTTTACGAGCAGTACGTC. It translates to CASSSFYEQYV.

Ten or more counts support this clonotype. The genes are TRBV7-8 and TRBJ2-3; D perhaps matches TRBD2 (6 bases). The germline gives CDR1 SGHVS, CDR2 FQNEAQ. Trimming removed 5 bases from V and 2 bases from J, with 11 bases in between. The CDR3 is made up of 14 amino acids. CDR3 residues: CASSRDSYTDTQYF. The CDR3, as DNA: TGTGCCAGCAGCCGGGACTCGTACACAGATACGCAGTATTTT.

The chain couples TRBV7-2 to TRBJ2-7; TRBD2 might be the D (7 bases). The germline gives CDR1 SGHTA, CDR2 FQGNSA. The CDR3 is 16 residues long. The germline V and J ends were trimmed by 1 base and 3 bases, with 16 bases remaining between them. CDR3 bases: TGTGCCAGCAGCTTAGGGGGGGGCGCAGGGATCTACGAGCAGTACTTC. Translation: CASSLGGGAGIYEQYF.

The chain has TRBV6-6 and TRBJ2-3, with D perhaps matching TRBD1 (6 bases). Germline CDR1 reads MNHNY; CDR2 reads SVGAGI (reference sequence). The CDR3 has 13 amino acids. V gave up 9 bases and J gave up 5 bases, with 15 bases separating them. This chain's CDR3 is CASTTGQRDTQYF. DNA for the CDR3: TGTGCCAGTACTACAGGGCAAAGAGATACGCAGTATTTT.

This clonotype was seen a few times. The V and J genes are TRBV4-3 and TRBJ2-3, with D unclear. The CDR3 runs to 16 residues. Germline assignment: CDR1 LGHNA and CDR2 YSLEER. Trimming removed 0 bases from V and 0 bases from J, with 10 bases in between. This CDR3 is CASSQDIHTSTDTQYF. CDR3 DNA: TGCGCCAGCAGCCAAGACATACATACGAGCACAGATACGCAGTATTTT.

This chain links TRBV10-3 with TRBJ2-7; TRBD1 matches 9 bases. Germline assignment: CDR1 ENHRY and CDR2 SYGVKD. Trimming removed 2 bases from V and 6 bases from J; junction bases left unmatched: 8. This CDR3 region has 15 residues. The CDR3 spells CAISEEWTGAGEQYF. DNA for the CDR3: TGTGCCATCAGTGAGGAGTGGACAGGGGCTGGCGAGCAGTACTTC.

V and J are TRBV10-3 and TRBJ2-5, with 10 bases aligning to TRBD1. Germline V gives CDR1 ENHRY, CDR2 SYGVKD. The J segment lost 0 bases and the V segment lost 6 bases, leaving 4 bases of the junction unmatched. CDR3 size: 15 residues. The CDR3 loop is CAIRGDRGDQETQYF. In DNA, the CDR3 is TGTGCCATCAGAGGGGACAGGGGCGACCAAGAGACCCAGTACTTC.

The CDR3 bases are TGCGCCAGCAGCTCCCTTTCCACAGATACGCAGTATTTT. Its translation is CASSSLSTDTQYF. The V call is TRBV5-1, the J call TRBJ2-3; D call uncertain. CDR1 and CDR2 from the germline V gene are SGHRS and YFSETQ. There are 13 residues in the CDR3. The V end lost 3 bases, the J end lost 2 bases, and 7 bases lay between the germline ends. Supplemented by reference TRBV5-1 and TRBJ2-3, the full variable domain reads KAGVTQTPRYLIKTRGQQVTLSCSPISGHRSVSWYQQTPGQGLQFLFEYFSETQRNKGNFPGRFSGRQFSNSRSEMNVSTLELGDSALYLCASSSLSTDTQYFGPGTRLTVL.

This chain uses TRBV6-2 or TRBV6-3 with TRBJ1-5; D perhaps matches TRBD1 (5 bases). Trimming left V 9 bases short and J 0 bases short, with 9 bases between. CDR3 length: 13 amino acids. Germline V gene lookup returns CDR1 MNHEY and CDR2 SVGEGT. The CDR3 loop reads CASVDSSNQPQHF. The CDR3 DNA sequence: TGTGCCAGTGTCGACAGTAGCAATCAGCCCCAGCATTTT.

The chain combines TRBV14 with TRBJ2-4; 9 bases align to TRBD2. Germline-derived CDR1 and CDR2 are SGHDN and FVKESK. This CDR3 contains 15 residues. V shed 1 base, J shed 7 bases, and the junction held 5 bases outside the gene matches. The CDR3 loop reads CASSQVSGRSNIQYF. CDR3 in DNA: TGTGCCAGCAGCCAAGTAAGCGGGAGGAGTAACATTCAGTACTTC.

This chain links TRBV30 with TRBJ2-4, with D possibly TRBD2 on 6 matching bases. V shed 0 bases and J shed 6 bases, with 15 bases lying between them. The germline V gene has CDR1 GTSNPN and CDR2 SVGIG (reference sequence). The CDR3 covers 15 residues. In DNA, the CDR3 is TGTGCCTGGAGTGTTCTGGACGGGGGAAGAAACATTCAGTACTTC. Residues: CAWSVLDGGRNIQYF.

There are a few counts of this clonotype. CDR3 protein: CASSPAPLETQYF. The CDR3 DNA sequence: TGTGCCAGCAGCCCTGCCCCTCTGGAGACCCAGTACTTC. This chain uses TRBV5-5 with TRBJ2-5; D unresolved. This CDR3 spans 13 amino acids. The germline gives CDR1 SGHKS, CDR2 YYEKEE (reference sequence). V was trimmed by 4 bases and J by 5 bases, leaving 12 bases between them.

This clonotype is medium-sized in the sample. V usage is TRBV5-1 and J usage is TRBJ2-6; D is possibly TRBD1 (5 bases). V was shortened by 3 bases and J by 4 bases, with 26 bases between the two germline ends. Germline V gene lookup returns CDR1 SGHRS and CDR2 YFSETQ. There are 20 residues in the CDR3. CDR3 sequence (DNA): TGCGCCAGCAGCTCTTTATGGGCTCAAATGGGGCTGGACGGGGCCAACGTCCTGACTTTC. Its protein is CASSSLWAQMGLDGANVLTF. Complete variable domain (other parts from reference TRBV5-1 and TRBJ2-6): KAGVTQTPRYLIKTRGQQVTLSCSPISGHRSVSWYQQTPGQGLQFLFEYFSETQRNKGNFPGRFSGRQFSNSRSEMNVSTLELGDSALYLCASSSLWAQMGLDGANVLTFGAGSRLTVL.

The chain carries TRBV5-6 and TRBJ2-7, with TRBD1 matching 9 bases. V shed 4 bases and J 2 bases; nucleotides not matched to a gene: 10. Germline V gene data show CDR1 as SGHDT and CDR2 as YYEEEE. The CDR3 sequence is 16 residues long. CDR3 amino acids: CASSGVPGQGAYEQYF. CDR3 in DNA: TGTGCCAGCAGCGGGGTTCCGGGACAGGGTGCCTACGAGCAGTACTTC. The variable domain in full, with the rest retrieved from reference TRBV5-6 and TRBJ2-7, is DAGVTQSPTHLIKTRGQQVTLRCSPKSGHDTVSWYQQALGQGPQFIFQYYEEEERQRGNFPDRFSGHQFPNYSSELNVNALLLGDSALYLCASSGVPGQGAYEQYFGPGTRLTVT.

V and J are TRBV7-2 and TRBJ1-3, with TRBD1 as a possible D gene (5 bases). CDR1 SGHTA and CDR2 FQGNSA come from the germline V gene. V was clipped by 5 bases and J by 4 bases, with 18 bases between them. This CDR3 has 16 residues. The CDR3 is CASSPPSGLGGNTIYF. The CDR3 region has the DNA TGTGCCAGCAGCCCACCATCGGGGCTCGGGGGAAACACCATATATTTT. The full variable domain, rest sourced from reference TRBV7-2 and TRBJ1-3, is GAGVSQSPSNKVTEKGKDVELRCDPISGHTALYWYRQSLGQGLEFLIYFQGNSAPDKSGLPSDRFSAERTGGSVSTLTIQRTQQEDSAVYLCASSPPSGLGGNTIYFGEGSWLTVV.